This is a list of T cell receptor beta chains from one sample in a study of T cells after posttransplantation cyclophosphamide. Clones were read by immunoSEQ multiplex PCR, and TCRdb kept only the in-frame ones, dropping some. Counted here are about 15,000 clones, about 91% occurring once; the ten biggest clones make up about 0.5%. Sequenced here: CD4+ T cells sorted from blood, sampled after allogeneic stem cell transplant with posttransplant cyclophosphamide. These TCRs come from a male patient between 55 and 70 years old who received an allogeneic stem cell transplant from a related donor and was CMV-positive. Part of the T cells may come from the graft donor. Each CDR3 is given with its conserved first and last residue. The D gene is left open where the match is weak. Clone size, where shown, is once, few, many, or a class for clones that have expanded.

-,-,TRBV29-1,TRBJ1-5,TGCAGCGCCGGGGAGACCAATCAGCCCCAGCATTTT,CSAGETNQPQHF
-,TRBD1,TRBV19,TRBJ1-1,TGTGCCAGTAGTCCGCATCGGACAGGGGGGAACACTGAAGCTTTCTTT,CASSPHRTGGNTEAFF
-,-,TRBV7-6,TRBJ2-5,TGTGCCAGCAGCTTTACATCTGGGGGGTCAGAGACCCAGTACTTC,CASSFTSGGSETQYF
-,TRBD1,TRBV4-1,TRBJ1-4,TGCGCCAGCAGCCGACTACAGGGGATTGCAACTAATGAAAAACTGTTTTTT,CASSRLQGIATNEKLFF
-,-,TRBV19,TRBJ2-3,TGTGCCAGTAACGAAAGGGGGACCGCAGATACGCAGTATTTT,CASNERGTADTQYF
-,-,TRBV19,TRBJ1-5,TGTGCCAGTAGTATCTCCCCTCGAACAGGGAACAATCAGCCCCAGCATTTT,CASSISPRTGNNQPQHF
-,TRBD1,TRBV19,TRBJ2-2,TGTGCCAGTAGTCCCCCGGGACGACAGGGGGTCGGGGAGCTGTTTTTT,CASSPPGRQGVGELFF
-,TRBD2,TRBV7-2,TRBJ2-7,TGTGCCAGCAGATCGGGGCCTGGGACTAGAGGCTACGAGCAGTACTTC,CASRSGPGTRGYEQYF
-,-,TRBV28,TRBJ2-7,TGTGCCAGCAGTCAGCTAGCGCGCGAGCAGTACTTC,CASSQLAREQYF
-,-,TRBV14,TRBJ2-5,TGTGCCAGCAGCCAACTCGGAGGGGGAGCGGGACTCGGGGAGACCCAGTACTTC,CASSQLGGGAGLGETQYF
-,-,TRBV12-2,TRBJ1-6,TGTGCAAGTCGCTTACTGGGGCAGGGAACAAATTCCCCCCTCCACTTT,CASRLLGQGTNSPLHF
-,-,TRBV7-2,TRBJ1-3,TGTGCCAGCACCGGGGGATTTGGAAACACCATATATTTT,CASTGGFGNTIYF
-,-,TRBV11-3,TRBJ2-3,TGTGCCAGCAGCTTAGGGAGTCCTTCGGATACGCAGTATTTT,CASSLGSPSDTQYF
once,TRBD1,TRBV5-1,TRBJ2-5,TGCGCCAGCGATTTCGGACAGGGCGAAGAGACCCAGTACTTC,CASDFGQGEETQYF
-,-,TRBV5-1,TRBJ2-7,TGCGCCAGCAGCAGGACAGCCACCTACGAGCAGTACTTC,CASSRTATYEQYF
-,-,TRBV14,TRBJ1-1,TGTGCCAGCAGCCAAGTTAGATCGGGTGGCGCTTTCTTT,CASSQVRSGGAFF
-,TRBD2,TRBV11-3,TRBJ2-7,TGTGCCAGCAGCCGAAATAGCGGGGGCTCCTACGAGCAGTACTTC,CASSRNSGGSYEQYF
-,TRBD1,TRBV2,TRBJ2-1,TGTGCCAGCGAGGGGACGACAGGGTACGCCAATGAGCAGTTCTTC,CASEGTTGYANEQFF
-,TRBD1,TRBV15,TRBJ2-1,TGTGCCACCAGCAGCACCGGGACAGGGGCCTACAATGAGCAGTTCTTC,CATSSTGTGAYNEQFF
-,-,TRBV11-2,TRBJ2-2,TGTGCCAGCAGCTTAAGACAGGCGGGCACCGGGGAGCTGTTTTTT,CASSLRQAGTGELFF
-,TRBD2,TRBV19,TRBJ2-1,TGTGCCAGTAGCACTAGCGGGGACAATGAGCAGTTCTTC,CASSTSGDNEQFF
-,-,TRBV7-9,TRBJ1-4,TGTGCCAGCAGCTTAGCCGGGGGGTCAGCCGGGGAAAGTGAAAAACTGTTTTTT,CASSLAGGSAGESEKLFF
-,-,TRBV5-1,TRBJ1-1,TGCGCCAGCAGCCCCGCAGGGGTGCAAAACACTGAAGCTTTCTTT,CASSPAGVQNTEAFF
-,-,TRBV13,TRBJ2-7,TGTGCCAGCACCTCATACCCCCCCAGCGAGCAGTACTTC,CASTSYPPSEQYF
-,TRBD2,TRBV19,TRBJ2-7,TGTGCCAGTAGTACGGGACTAGCGGGGGTCTACGAGCAGTACTTC,CASSTGLAGVYEQYF
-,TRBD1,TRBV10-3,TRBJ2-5,TGTGCCATCAGTGGGACAGGTTCGGAGACCCAGTACTTC,CAISGTGSETQYF
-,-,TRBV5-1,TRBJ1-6,TGCGCCAGCAGCTTGACAGGCAGCTCCTATAATTCCCCCCTCCACTTT,CASSLTGSSYNSPLHF
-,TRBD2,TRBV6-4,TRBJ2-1,TGTGCCAGCAGCGTAAGTTTTAGCGGGGATTACAATGAGCAGTTCTTC,CASSVSFSGDYNEQFF
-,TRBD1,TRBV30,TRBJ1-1,TGTGCCTGGAGCGCCGCTGACAGGGGACGGGGTGAAGCTTTCTTT,CAWSAADRGRGEAFF
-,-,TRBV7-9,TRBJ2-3,TGTGCCAGCAGCTTAGCGCGGGCAGGGGAGGATACGCAGTATTTT,CASSLARAGEDTQYF
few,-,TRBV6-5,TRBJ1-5,TGTGCCAGCAGAGGTGGCGGGGGCAATCAGCCCCAGCATTTT,CASRGGGGNQPQHF
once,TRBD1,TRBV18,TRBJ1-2,TGTGCCAGCTCCCCCGACAGGGACTATGGCTACACCTTC,CASSPDRDYGYTF
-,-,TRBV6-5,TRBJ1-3,TGTGCCAGCAGTTACGGAGGGATCTCTGGAAACACCATATATTTT,CASSYGGISGNTIYF
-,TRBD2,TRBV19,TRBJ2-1,TGTGCCAGTAGTATAGATGCTCTAGCGGGGGTAGGACGAGAGCAGTTCTTC,CASSIDALAGVGREQFF
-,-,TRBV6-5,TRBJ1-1,TGTGCCAGTCGCCAGTGGGGGGTAACTGAAGCTTTCTTT,CASRQWGVTEAFF
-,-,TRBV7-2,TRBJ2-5,TGTGCCAGCAGCCTCGCCGGGACAACTCAAGAGACCCAGTACTTC,CASSLAGTTQETQYF
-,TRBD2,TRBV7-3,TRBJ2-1,TGTGCCAGCAGCCCCGGGGGTAGCGGGTATGCTGAGCAGTTCTTC,CASSPGGSGYAEQFF
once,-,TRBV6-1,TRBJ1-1,TGTGCCGCGACCGGGGAGATTAACACTGAAGCTTTCTTT,CAATGEINTEAFF
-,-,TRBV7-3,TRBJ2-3,TGTGCCAGCAGCTCGTCCCCGGGGTTAGGAGATACGCAGTATTTT,CASSSSPGLGDTQYF
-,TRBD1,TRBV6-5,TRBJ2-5,TGTGCCAGCAGTTACTTCCAGGGGGAAGAGACCCAGTACTTC,CASSYFQGEETQYF
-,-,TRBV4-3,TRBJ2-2,TGCGCCAGCAGCCAAGAACAGGGATGGACCGGGGAGCTGTTTTTT,CASSQEQGWTGELFF
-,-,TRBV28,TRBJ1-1,TGTGCCAGCCCTAAAGCGATAGGGAACACTGAAGCTTTCTTT,CASPKAIGNTEAFF
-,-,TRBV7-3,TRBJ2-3,TGTGCCAGCAGCCCCCGGGGCACAGATACGCAGTATTTT,CASSPRGTDTQYF
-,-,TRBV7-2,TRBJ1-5,TGTGCCAGCAGCTTAGGGGGGGGGCGGGCCCAGCCCCAGCATTTT,CASSLGGGRAQPQHF
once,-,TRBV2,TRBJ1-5,TGTGCCAGCAGTGAATTGGGGGCTGATCAGCCCCAGCATTTT,CASSELGADQPQHF
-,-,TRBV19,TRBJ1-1,TGTGCCAGTAGTTCCCGAGATTTGCCCGAACAAGCTTTCTTT,CASSSRDLPEQAFF
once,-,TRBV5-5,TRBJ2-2,TGTGCCAGCAGCTCGCGGACGGGAAACACCGGGGAGCTGTTTTTT,CASSSRTGNTGELFF
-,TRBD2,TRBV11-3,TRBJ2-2,TGTGCCAGCAGTTTAGGACTAGCGGACACCCCGGAGGTAGAGCTGTTTTTT,CASSLGLADTPEVELFF
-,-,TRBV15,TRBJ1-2,TGTGCCACCAGCAGAGGGACAGCTCACTATGGCTACACCTTC,CATSRGTAHYGYTF
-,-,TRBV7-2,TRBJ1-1,TGTGCCAGCAGCTTAGGCGGGGGGAGCTACACTGAAGCTTTCTTT,CASSLGGGSYTEAFF
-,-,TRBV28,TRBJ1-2,TGTGCCACGGGGGACGGGCAGTGGGAAGGTGGCTACACCTTC,CATGDGQWEGGYTF
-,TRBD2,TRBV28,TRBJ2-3,TGTGCCAGCACCGGCGGGGGAATCGATACGCAGTATTTT,CASTGGGIDTQYF
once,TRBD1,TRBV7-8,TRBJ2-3,TGTGCCAGCAGCTCGAGGGGACAGCTAGATACGCAGTATTTT,CASSSRGQLDTQYF
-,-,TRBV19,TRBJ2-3,TGTGCCAGTAGCGCAGTGGGGGGACTCACAGATACGCAGTATTTT,CASSAVGGLTDTQYF